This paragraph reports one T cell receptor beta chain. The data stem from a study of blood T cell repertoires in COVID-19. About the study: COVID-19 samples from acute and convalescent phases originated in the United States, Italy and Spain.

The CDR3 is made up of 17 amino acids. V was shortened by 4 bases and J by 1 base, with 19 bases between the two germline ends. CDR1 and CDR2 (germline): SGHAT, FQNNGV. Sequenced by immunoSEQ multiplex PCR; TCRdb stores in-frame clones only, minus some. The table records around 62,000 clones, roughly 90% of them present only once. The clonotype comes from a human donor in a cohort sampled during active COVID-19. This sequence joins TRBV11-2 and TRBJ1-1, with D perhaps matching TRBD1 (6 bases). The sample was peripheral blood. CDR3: CASSSGRRETGNTEAFF. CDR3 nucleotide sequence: TGTGCCAGCAGCTCAGGGAGAAGGGAGACAGGGAACACTGAAGCTTTCTTT.